A selection of T cell receptor beta chains follows, all from one sample in a study of identical twins. TCRdb reanalysed the 5' RACE reads using MiXCR and keeps one entry per CDR3 protein. Of 350,000 or so distinct CDR3 sequences detected, about 12% appear once; the ten largest clones hold roughly 7.8%. The same data also contributed to another study, on yellow fever vaccine responses in identical twins.

Sequencing was done on a sample of CD8+ T cells sorted from blood. The receptors were gathered from a woman younger than 30 in good health. Each CDR3 is given with its conserved first and last residue. A D gene is named only where the DNA matches it firmly. Size values are once, few and many counts, or a class for expanded clones, and some rows have none.

few	TRBJ2-7	TRBV4-1	NA	TGCGCCAGCAGCCAAGAGGTCCGAAGTGACGAGCAGTACTTC	CASSQEVRSDEQYF
NA	TRBJ1-5	TRBV28	NA	TGTGCCAGCAGTTCTAAACCGGGAGTTAGCAATCAGCCCCAGCATTTT	CASSSKPGVSNQPQHF
few	TRBJ1-4	TRBV15	NA	TGTGCCACCAGCAGAGTTCCGAATGAAAAACTGTTTTTT	CATSRVPNEKLFF
few	TRBJ2-3	TRBV7-8	NA	TGTGCCAGCAGCTTTACTATGTGGCGCACAGATACGCAGTATTTT	CASSFTMWRTDTQYF
NA	TRBJ1-1	TRBV6-5	NA	TGTGCCAGCAGTTACTCAAGCCCAGGGGATGGCACTGAAGCTTTCTTT	CASSYSSPGDGTEAFF
few	TRBJ2-7	TRBV6-2/TRBV6-3	TRBD2	TGTGCCAGCAGTTACGGTCTGGGGCTAGCGGGATACGAGCAGTACTTC	CASSYGLGLAGYEQYF
NA	TRBJ2-1	TRBV7-9	NA	TGTGCCAGCAGCTTATCGGAGACAACTCACAATGAGCAGTTCTTC	CASSLSETTHNEQFF
few	TRBJ2-3	TRBV20-1	TRBD2	TGCAGTGCTAGCGAAAAACTAACTAGCGGGGGGATAGATACGCAGTATTTT	CSASEKLTSGGIDTQYF
NA	TRBJ1-3	TRBV4-1	NA	TGCGCCAGCAGCCAGGGGATCGGCTCTGGAAACACCATATATTTT	CASSQGIGSGNTIYF
few	TRBJ2-1	TRBV15	NA	TGTGCCACCAGCAGTGTAGTAGCGACCAGCGGTAACAATGAGCAGTTCTTC	CATSSVVATSGNNEQFF
NA	TRBJ2-3	TRBV12-3/TRBV12-4	NA	TGTGCCAGCAATATGGACGGTACGCAGTATTTT	CASNMDGTQYF
few	TRBJ2-5	TRBV20-1	NA	TGCAGTGCCACCCCAGGGGGGACGGCTGGCGGAACCCAGTACTTC	CSATPGGTAGGTQYF
NA	TRBJ2-1	TRBV4-1	NA	TGCGCCAGCAGCGCTCAGGGTAACCCCTACAATGAGCAGTTCTTC	CASSAQGNPYNEQFF